A selection of T cell receptor beta chains follows, all from one sample in a study of identical twins. TCRdb ran MiXCR on the 5' RACE reads and lists one entry per CDR3 protein. The data hold a few hundred thousand distinct CDR3 sequences, with roughly 15% observed a single time. The sample was also reused in another study, on yellow fever vaccine responses in identical twins.

Sequenced: CD4+ T cells sorted from blood. The receptors derive from a woman between 18 and 29 years old in good health. The CDR3 runs from the conserved cysteine through the conserved F or W. The D gene is left open where the match is weak. A row's size may be missing; if present it is once, few, many or a size class.

>many|TRBV5-1|14|NA|TRBJ2-3
CASSLSGATDTQYF
TGCGCCAGCAGCTTGTCAGGGGCCACAGATACGCAGTATTTT
>few|TRBV7-2|13|TRBD1|TRBJ2-7
CASSFTGTGEQYF
TGTGCCAGCAGCTTTACCGGGACAGGCGAGCAGTACTTC
>few|TRBV28|14|TRBD2|TRBJ2-5
CASSLGLAGRTQYF
TGTGCCAGCAGTCTGGGGCTAGCGGGAAGGACCCAGTACTTC
>few|TRBV20-1|18|NA|TRBJ1-4
CSARDRRVLVQGNEKLFF
TGCAGTGCTAGAGATAGACGAGTCCTCGTACAAGGCAATGAAAAACTGTTTTTT
>few|TRBV7-9|16|TRBD2|TRBJ2-7
CASNVMTSGGSYEQYF
TGTGCCAGCAACGTAATGACTAGCGGGGGTTCCTACGAGCAGTACTTC
>few|TRBV5-1|11|NA|TRBJ2-7
CASSSQYEQYF
TGCGCCAGCAGCTCCCAGTACGAGCAGTACTTC
>few|TRBV5-6|15|NA|TRBJ1-6
CASSYRDSYNSPLHF
TGTGCCAGCAGTTACAGGGACTCATATAATTCACCCCTCCACTTT
>few|TRBV6-5|16|NA|TRBJ1-1
CASSYAGRDSNTEAFF
TGTGCCAGCAGTTATGCGGGGAGGGACTCTAACACTGAAGCTTTCTTT
>few|TRBV29-1|12|NA|TRBJ1-1
CSVPGRNTEAFF
TGCAGCGTACCGGGACGGAACACTGAAGCTTTCTTT
>few|TRBV28|18|NA|TRBJ2-2
CASALRRQGERNTGELFF
TGTGCCAGCGCCCTTCGACGCCAAGGGGAAAGAAACACCGGGGAGCTGTTTTTT
>few|TRBV20-1|14|NA|TRBJ2-2
CSAPIRPNTGELFF
TGCAGTGCCCCAATCCGCCCGAACACCGGGGAGCTGTTTTTT
>many|TRBV28|15|TRBD2|TRBJ2-1
CASSFGTSGYNEQFF
TGTGCCAGCAGTTTCGGGACTAGCGGCTACAATGAGCAGTTCTTC
>few|TRBV14|13|NA|TRBJ2-5
CASSQGRSETQYF
TGTGCCAGCAGCCAAGGGAGGTCCGAGACCCAGTACTTC
>few|TRBV6-5|15|NA|TRBJ2-5
CASSYLFGAQETQYF
TGTGCCAGCAGTTACTTGTTTGGAGCCCAAGAGACCCAGTACTTC
>NA|TRBV29-1|13|NA|TRBJ2-5
CSVAPAGQETQYF
TGCAGCGTTGCCCCCGCAGGGCAAGAGACCCAGTACTTC
>NA|TRBV5-1|15|TRBD1|TRBJ2-3
CASSHDRGHTDTQYF
TGCGCCAGCAGCCACGACAGGGGGCATACAGATACGCAGTATTTT
>NA|TRBV11-2|21|NA|TRBJ2-5
CASSSRLRVSATFWQNPRNHF
TGTGCCAGCAGCAGCCGCCTGAGGGTCTCGGCCACCTTCTGGCAGAACCCCCGCAACCACTTC
>NA|TRBV20-1|14|NA|TRBJ1-2
CSARVDTFSYGYTF
TGCAGTGCTAGAGTCGACACGTTCTCCTATGGCTACACCTTC
>NA|TRBV29-1|14|TRBD2|TRBJ2-5
CSAGTSGIQETQYF
TGCAGCGCTGGGACTAGCGGGATCCAAGAGACCCAGTACTTC
>few|TRBV25-1|15|NA|TRBJ1-6
CASSESFEAGAPLHF
TGTGCCAGCAGTGAATCTTTCGAGGCGGGGGCACCCCTCCACTTT
>NA|TRBV29-1|15|TRBD2|TRBJ2-1
CSVGGGASSYNEQFF
TGCAGCGTAGGCGGGGGGGCGAGCTCCTACAATGAGCAGTTCTTC
>NA|TRBV5-1|16|TRBD1|TRBJ1-1
CASSSQRQGANTEAFF
TGCGCCAGCAGCTCTCAAAGACAGGGGGCGAACACTGAAGCTTTCTTT
>NA|TRBV7-2|17|TRBD2|TRBJ2-1
CASSLVGGGALYNEQFF
TGTGCCAGCAGCTTAGTTGGGGGAGGGGCCCTCTACAATGAGCAGTTCTTC
>few|TRBV3-1|13|TRBD2|TRBJ2-7
CASRLAASYEQYF
TGTGCCAGCCGTCTAGCGGCCTCCTACGAGCAGTACTTC
>many|TRBV20-1|17|NA|TRBJ2-1
CSARDAILGSIGYEQFF
TGCAGTGCTAGAGATGCCATCTTAGGCAGCATAGGTTATGAGCAGTTCTTC
>many|TRBV3-1|16|TRBD2|TRBJ2-5
CASSQVSRAGEETQYF
TGTGCCAGCAGCCAAGTGAGCAGGGCGGGAGAAGAGACCCAGTACTTC
>NA|TRBV9|15|NA|TRBJ2-1
CASSVRPNKDNEQFF
TGTGCCAGCAGCGTGAGGCCTAATAAGGACAATGAGCAGTTCTTC
>NA|TRBV20-1|15|TRBD2|TRBJ2-1
CSAVAGGSLDSEQFF
TGCAGTGCCGTGGCGGGAGGATCGCTCGATAGTGAGCAGTTCTTC
>many|TRBV20-1|13|NA|TRBJ1-1
CSARDWVNTEAFF
TGCAGTGCTAGAGATTGGGTGAACACTGAAGCTTTCTTT
>NA|TRBV5-1|15|NA|TRBJ2-3
CASSLSHPREDTQYF
TGCGCCAGCAGCTTATCACACCCGCGGGAAGATACGCAGTATTTT
>many|TRBV12-3/TRBV12-4|13|NA|TRBJ2-2
CASSSQTNGELFF
TGTGCCAGCAGCTCCCAGACGAACGGGGAGCTGTTTTTT
>few|TRBV5-1|14|NA|TRBJ2-2
CASSLLADTGELFF
TGCGCCAGCAGCTTGTTAGCGGACACCGGGGAGCTGTTTTTT
>few|TRBV6-1|18|NA|TRBJ1-6
CASSQGLQGSSYNSPLHF
TGTGCCAGCAGCCAAGGATTACAGGGTAGCTCCTATAATTCACCCCTCCACTTT
>NA|TRBV12-3/TRBV12-4|13|TRBD2|TRBJ2-5
CASTVTGGETQYF
TGTGCCAGCACCGTTACGGGGGGGGAGACCCAGTACTTC
>NA|TRBV29-1|12|NA|TRBJ2-3
CSVVKETDTQYF
TGCAGCGTGGTCAAAGAGACGGATACGCAGTATTTT
>few|TRBV6-1|14|NA|TRBJ1-2
CASSEGAGFYGYTF
TGTGCCAGCAGTGAAGGGGCAGGCTTCTATGGCTACACCTTC
>few|TRBV5-1|12|NA|TRBJ2-7
CASRTSTSKQYF
TGCGCCAGCCGCACGTCGACCAGCAAGCAGTACTTC
>NA|TRBV11-1|17|TRBD2|TRBJ2-1
CASSLGGAGTSYNEQFF
TGTGCCAGCAGCTTAGGGGGAGCGGGAACCTCCTACAATGAGCAGTTCTTC
>NA|TRBV20-1|11|NA|TRBJ2-1
CSAITRGEQFF
TGCAGTGCGATAACTAGGGGTGAGCAGTTCTTC
>NA|TRBV28|16|NA|TRBJ2-1
CASSLPGSPRVIEQFF
TGTGCCAGCAGTTTACCCGGGAGCCCAAGGGTTATTGAGCAGTTCTTC
>few|TRBV24-1|15|TRBD1|TRBJ2-1
CATSVRTGGYNEQFF
TGTGCCACCAGTGTTCGGACAGGGGGCTACAATGAGCAGTTCTTC
>NA|TRBV4-2|15|TRBD1|TRBJ1-1
CASDLRQGWNTEAFF
TGTGCCAGCGACCTTCGACAGGGTTGGAACACTGAAGCTTTCTTT
>NA|TRBV6-6|11|NA|TRBJ2-2
CASASHGELFF
TGTGCCAGCGCGAGTCACGGGGAGCTGTTTTTT
>few|TRBV12-3/TRBV12-4|16|TRBD1|TRBJ2-7
CASSLEEPTGGYEQYF
TGTGCCAGCAGTTTAGAGGAGCCGACAGGGGGATACGAGCAGTACTTC
>few|TRBV11-1|18|NA|TRBJ2-2
CASSFPPRVFIDTGELFF
TGTGCCAGCAGCTTCCCCCCGAGGGTGTTCATAGACACCGGGGAGCTGTTTTTT
>many|TRBV28|16|NA|TRBJ2-7
CASSRTGTGGTYEQYF
TGTGCCAGCAGTCGTACCGGGACTGGAGGGACCTACGAGCAGTACTTC
>few|TRBV4-1|13|NA|TRBJ2-2
CASSLGLSGELFF
TGCGCCAGCAGCCTGGGCCTTTCCGGGGAGCTGTTTTTT
>NA|TRBV15|16|NA|TRBJ1-5
CATSPREGGPYQPQHF
TGTGCCACCAGCCCTAGGGAAGGGGGTCCCTATCAGCCCCAGCATTTT
>NA|TRBV29-1|13|TRBD1|TRBJ2-7
CSVMGQGDYEQYF
TGCAGCGTGATGGGACAGGGAGACTACGAGCAGTACTTC
>few|TRBV9|15|NA|TRBJ2-5
CASSVAPLNQETQYF
TGTGCCAGCAGCGTAGCCCCGCTGAACCAAGAGACCCAGTACTTC
>few|TRBV29-1|12|NA|TRBJ2-1
CSVEMGNNEQFF
TGCAGCGTTGAAATGGGAAATAATGAGCAGTTCTTC
>NA|TRBV28|15|TRBD2|TRBJ2-5
CASSRWTSLLGTQYF
TGTGCCAGCAGTCGTTGGACTAGCCTTTTAGGGACCCAGTACTTC
>many|TRBV5-1|14|NA|TRBJ2-3
CASSLAGSTDTQYF
TGTGCCAGCAGCTTAGCTGGTAGCACAGATACGCAGTATTTT
>few|TRBV29-1|12|NA|TRBJ2-2
CSVGGVNGELFF
TGCAGCGTTGGCGGGGTGAACGGGGAGCTGTTTTTT
>many|TRBV11-2|15|TRBD2|TRBJ2-1
CASSHGLAENNEQFF
TGTGCCAGCAGTCATGGACTAGCGGAGAACAATGAGCAGTTCTTC
>NA|TRBV3-1|14|TRBD2|TRBJ2-3
CASSQESSGDTQYF
TGTGCCAGCAGCCAAGAATCTAGCGGAGATACGCAGTATTTT
>many|TRBV6-5|16|NA|TRBJ1-3
CASSYSDPRSGNTIYF
TGTGCCAGCAGTTATTCGGACCCCCGCTCTGGAAACACCATATATTTT
>NA|TRBV20-1|13|NA|TRBJ1-4
CSASAQGAEKLFF
TGCAGTGCTAGCGCTCAGGGCGCTGAAAAACTGTTTTTT
>few|TRBV11-2|18|TRBD2|TRBJ2-1
CASSTGLAGGLNYNEQFF
TGTGCCAGCAGCACGGGACTAGCGGGGGGGCTGAACTACAATGAGCAGTTCTTC
>few|TRBV19|16|NA|TRBJ2-1
CASSHARDTTYNEQFF
TGTGCCAGTAGTCACGCACGGGACACCACCTACAATGAGCAGTTCTTC